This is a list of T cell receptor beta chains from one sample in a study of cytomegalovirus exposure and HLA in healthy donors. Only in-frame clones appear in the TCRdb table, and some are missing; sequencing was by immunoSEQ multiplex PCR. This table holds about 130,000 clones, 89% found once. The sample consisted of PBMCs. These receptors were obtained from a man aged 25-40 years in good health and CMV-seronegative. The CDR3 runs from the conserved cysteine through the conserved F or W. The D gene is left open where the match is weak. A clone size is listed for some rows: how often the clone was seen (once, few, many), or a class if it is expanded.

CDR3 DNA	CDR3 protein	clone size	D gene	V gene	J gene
TGTGCCAGCAGCGTAGTCCCTAGCGGGGGGTCGAGCTCCTACAATGAGCAGTTCTTC	CASSVVPSGGSSSYNEQFF	.	TRBD2	TRBV9	TRBJ2-1
TGTGCCAGCAGTTACAACAGGATATCGAGTGATGGCTACACCTTC	CASSYNRISSDGYTF	.	.	TRBV6-5	TRBJ1-2
TGCGCCAGCAGCCCGGCGGGGGGACAGTCTAATTCACCCCTCCACTTT	CASSPAGGQSNSPLHF	few	TRBD1	TRBV5-1	TRBJ1-6
TGCGCCAGCAGCGGCGGAGGGGCGCAGAATTCACCCCTCCACTTT	CASSGGGAQNSPLHF	few	.	TRBV5-1	TRBJ1-6
TGCGCCAGCAGCCGCGAAATTTTCACCGGGGAGCTGTTTTTT	CASSREIFTGELFF	.	.	TRBV5-1	TRBJ2-2
TGCGCCAGCAGAAGAAATACGACTAGCGGGGGTTACAATGAGCAGTTCTTC	CASRRNTTSGGYNEQFF	many	TRBD2	TRBV10-1	TRBJ2-1
TGCAGCGTTGTGAGTCTAGCGGGATCCCGGAGAGGGTCTTATTACGAGCAGTACTTC	CSVVSLAGSRRGSYYEQYF	.	TRBD2	TRBV29-1	TRBJ2-7
TGCGCCAGCAGTTGGGGCAGGGGTTATGACTACACCTTC	CASSWGRGYDYTF	.	.	TRBV10-2	TRBJ1-2
TGTGCCAGCAGCTTGGTATATCAAGAGACCCAGTACTTC	CASSLVYQETQYF	.	.	TRBV5-5	TRBJ2-5
TGCGCCAGCAGGACAACTCGGACTCGCGGGGGGGCCTGGACCGGGGAGCTGTTTTTT	CASRTTRTRGGAWTGELFF	.	TRBD2	TRBV4-1	TRBJ2-2
TGCAGCGTTGGGGGGGTAATGGATGGCTACACCTTC	CSVGGVMDGYTF	.	.	TRBV29-1	TRBJ1-2
TGTGCCAGCAGTGCCTCGGGACAGGGGGTTAGCTATGGCTACACCTTC	CASSASGQGVSYGYTF	.	TRBD1	TRBV2	TRBJ1-2
TGTGCCAGCAGCTTAACTAGCGGGGCCTACACCGGGGAGCTGTTTTTT	CASSLTSGAYTGELFF	.	TRBD2	TRBV11-3	TRBJ2-2
TGCGCCAGCAGCCAATTGCCGGGACTAGCGGGGACAGATACGCAGTATTTT	CASSQLPGLAGTDTQYF	.	TRBD2	TRBV5-1	TRBJ2-3
TGCGCCAGCAGCACGCTACTAGCGGGGGGAGGGAGCACAGATACGCAGTATTTT	CASSTLLAGGGSTDTQYF	.	TRBD2	TRBV5-1	TRBJ2-3
TGTGCCAGCAGGGGACAGGGTGAGCCCCAGCATTTT	CASRGQGEPQHF	.	TRBD1	TRBV6-6	TRBJ1-5
TGTGCCAGCAGCCAAGCTGCGGGGATAACCTACGAGCAGTACTTC	CASSQAAGITYEQYF	.	.	TRBV4-2	TRBJ2-7
TGCGCCAGCAGCTTTGGACAGGCGATTGGTACCGGGGAGCTGTTTTTT	CASSFGQAIGTGELFF	.	TRBD1	TRBV5-1	TRBJ2-2
TGCGCCAGCAGCTTAGTGAGGCAGTCGGAGCAGTACTTC	CASSLVRQSEQYF	.	.	TRBV5-1	TRBJ2-7
TGTGCCAGCAGCCCCTTGAGTGGAGGCGCTGAAGCTTTCTTT	CASSPLSGGAEAFF	.	.	TRBV7-9	TRBJ1-1
TGTGCCAGCAGTTACTCGGGACAGGACGTGACCTACGAGCAGTACTTC	CASSYSGQDVTYEQYF	once	TRBD1	TRBV6-6	TRBJ2-7
TGTGCCAGCAGTGAAAGGGGCAGGGCCTACGAGCAGTACTTC	CASSERGRAYEQYF	once	.	TRBV6-1	TRBJ2-7
TGTGCCAGCAAAAAAACAGGCGTTGGGAATTCACCCCTCCACTTT	CASKKTGVGNSPLHF	.	.	TRBV6-1	TRBJ1-6
TGTGCCAGTAGTCCCAGGGATTGGTATGGCTACACCTTC	CASSPRDWYGYTF	once	.	TRBV19	TRBJ1-2
TGCGCCAGCAGCTTCCAGAATTCCTACGAGCAGTACTTC	CASSFQNSYEQYF	.	.	TRBV5-1	TRBJ2-7
TGTGCCAGCAGCCCTAGGGGGTCGGACGAGCAGTACTTC	CASSPRGSDEQYF	.	.	TRBV7-8	TRBJ2-7
TGTGCCAGCAGCCCCCGACCCCGACAGTACGCCTCTGGGGCCAACGTCCTGACTTTC	CASSPRPRQYASGANVLTF	.	.	TRBV7-9	TRBJ2-6
TGTGCCAGCAGCATAGGGGGCGCGAGTGAAAAACTGTTTTTT	CASSIGGASEKLFF	.	TRBD1	TRBV5-8	TRBJ1-4
TGTGCCAGCATCAAGACTGGAGGGGTCCCTGAAGCTTTCTTT	CASIKTGGVPEAFF	.	.	TRBV6-1	TRBJ1-1
TGTGCCAGCAGCACCTCCGGGACACTCCATCATCTCGAGCAGTACTTC	CASSTSGTLHHLEQYF	.	.	TRBV28	TRBJ2-7
TGTGCCAGCACTGACAGGGGGATTCGCTCCTACGAGCAGTACTTC	CASTDRGIRSYEQYF	.	TRBD1	TRBV6-6	TRBJ2-7
TGTGCCAGCAGCGCCCGACAGGGTTTGGAGAGCAATCAGCCCCAGCATTTT	CASSARQGLESNQPQHF	.	TRBD1	TRBV7-2	TRBJ1-5
TGCGCCAGCAGCACAAGACAGGGCGGGAAATACGAGCAGTACTTC	CASSTRQGGKYEQYF	.	.	TRBV5-1	TRBJ2-7
TGCGCCAGCCGACTACAGGGGTTGGGCACTGAAGCTTTCTTT	CASRLQGLGTEAFF	.	TRBD1	TRBV4-3	TRBJ1-1
TGTGCCAGCAGCTTTCGGAGGGAAAATTCACCCCTCCACTTT	CASSFRRENSPLHF	.	.	TRBV13	TRBJ1-6
TGTGCCAGCAGTTTAATCGTCGAAGCCGAGCAGTACTTC	CASSLIVEAEQYF	.	.	TRBV27	TRBJ2-7
TGTGCCAGCAGCTTACTCGGGACAGTTAGCAATCAGCCCCAGCATTTT	CASSLLGTVSNQPQHF	.	TRBD1	TRBV7-2	TRBJ1-5
TGTGCCAGCCGATCCCCCCCCCTACTAGACACGCACTATGGCTACACCTTC	CASRSPPLLDTHYGYTF	.	.	TRBV5-6	TRBJ1-2
TGTGCCAGTAGTATTTGGGCAGCAGAAAGGGGTGAAGCTTTCTTT	CASSIWAAERGEAFF	.	.	TRBV19	TRBJ1-1
TGTGCCAGCAGTTACGGGACAGGGGGCGCGTACGAAGCTTTCTTT	CASSYGTGGAYEAFF	.	TRBD1	TRBV7-9	TRBJ1-1
TGTGCCAGCAGCTATAGAGGAGCTAGCAATCAGCCCCAGCATTTT	CASSYRGASNQPQHF	once	.	TRBV5-6	TRBJ1-5
TGTGCCAGCGGCTCGACAGGGGACGGTGAGACCCAGTACTTC	CASGSTGDGETQYF	.	TRBD1	TRBV28	TRBJ2-5
TGTGCCAGCAGTCGGGACAAATGGGCCTATGGCTACACCTTC	CASSRDKWAYGYTF	.	.	TRBV6-1	TRBJ1-2
TGTGCCAGCAGTCCCCAGGGGGATCAGCCCCAGCATTTT	CASSPQGDQPQHF	.	TRBD1	TRBV27	TRBJ1-5
TGTGCCAGCAGTGAAGTAGCGGGGTCAAATGAAAAACTGTTTTTT	CASSEVAGSNEKLFF	.	.	TRBV6-1	TRBJ1-4
TGTGCCAGCAGTTCAGACCCCGGGACAGCACAGCATGGCTACACCTTC	CASSSDPGTAQHGYTF	.	TRBD1	TRBV6-5	TRBJ1-2
TGTGCCAGCAGCTTGGTACCGGACACCGGGGAGCTGTTTTTT	CASSLVPDTGELFF	.	.	TRBV5-4	TRBJ2-2
TGTGCCAGCAGCAGCGGGGTATACAATGAGCAGTTCTTC	CASSSGVYNEQFF	.	TRBD2	TRBV6-6	TRBJ2-1
TGTGCCAGCAGCTCCCCTCCAGGGGTGGACATTCAGTACTTC	CASSSPPGVDIQYF	few	.	TRBV7-9	TRBJ2-4
TGCAGCGCCCCCGGGGCGGGGACCGGGGAGCTGTTTTTT	CSAPGAGTGELFF	.	.	TRBV29-1	TRBJ2-2